These T cell receptor beta chains were read from a single sample in a study of human T cells and chemical hapten exposure. TCRdb re-called the RACE reads with MiXCR, one entry per CDR3 protein. The table lists about 110,000 distinct CDR3 sequences, less than 15% of them singletons, with 1.6% in the top ten. Sequencing used whole blood, obtained in connection with sensitization to the hapten diphenylcyclopropenone (DPC). These receptor sequences come from a woman in her forties or fifties with alopecia areata. Some clones in this sample may be carry-over from other donors' samples. The CDR3 runs from the conserved cysteine through the conserved F or W. D genes are given only for firm matches. Only part of the rows carry a size: once, few, many, or a class if the clone is expanded.

>few|TRBD1|TRBJ1-2|TRBV12-3/TRBV12-4
TGTGCCAGCACCCTACAGGGGAGCTATGGCTACACCTTC
CASTLQGSYGYTF
>many|TRBD1|TRBJ1-1|TRBV18
TGTGCCAGCTCACCGGGACAGTTAAACACTGAAGCTTTCTTT
CASSPGQLNTEAFF
>many|-|TRBJ1-5|TRBV6-1
TGTGCCAGCACGGAACAGAGCAATCAGCCCCAGCATTTT
CASTEQSNQPQHF
>-|-|TRBJ2-5|TRBV7-9
TGTGCCAGCAGCTTTGTGGGAGAGACCCAGTACTTC
CASSFVGETQYF
>-|TRBD1|TRBJ1-5|TRBV2
TGTGCCAGCGGGCTTACGGGACAGAGCAATCAGCCCCAGCATTTT
CASGLTGQSNQPQHF
>few|-|TRBJ1-4|TRBV5-6
TGTGCCAGCAGCTTTATAACAGGGCGGAACGAAAAACTGTTTTTT
CASSFITGRNEKLFF
>-|-|TRBJ2-6|TRBV18
TGTGCCAGCTCCACCCAGAGCCAGGGGACCCAACTCTCTGGGGCCAACGTCCTGACTTTC
CASSTQSQGTQLSGANVLTF
>-|TRBD1|TRBJ2-2|TRBV7-2
TGTGCCAGCAGAGGACAGGGGGTGAACACCGGGGAGCTGTTTTTT
CASRGQGVNTGELFF
>many|TRBD2|TRBJ2-1|TRBV12-3/TRBV12-4
TGTGCCAGCGGACTAGCATATACGCATGAGCAGTTCTTC
CASGLAYTHEQFF
>many|-|TRBJ2-2|TRBV7-6
TGTGCCAGCAGCTTAGCTGGTCTAGCCGCCGGGGAGCTGTTTTTT
CASSLAGLAAGELFF
>few|-|TRBJ2-6|TRBV7-9
TGTGCCAGCAGCCGACAGAACCGTCTACTTAACTCTGGGGCCAACGTCCTGACTTTC
CASSRQNRLLNSGANVLTF
>many|TRBD1|TRBJ2-1|TRBV29-1
TGCAGCGTTGAAGACCCAGGGGGCCATGGGAATGAGCAGTTCTTC
CSVEDPGGHGNEQFF
>-|-|TRBJ2-3|TRBV3-1
TGTGCCAGCAGCTCTAAAATATCGACAGCCCCACGGAATACGCAGTATTTT
CASSSKISTAPRNTQYF
>-|TRBD1|TRBJ1-5|TRBV27
TGTGCCAGTAATACTCACAGGGGGGATCAGCCCCAGCATTTT
CASNTHRGDQPQHF
>many|-|TRBJ2-5|TRBV28
TGTGCCAGCAGCCAGACAGATTCGGAGGAGACCCAGTACTTC
CASSQTDSEETQYF
>many|-|TRBJ1-5|TRBV12-3/TRBV12-4
TGTGCCAGCACCCTTACAGGGCAGCCCCAGCATTTT
CASTLTGQPQHF
>-|-|TRBJ2-7|TRBV3-1
TGTGCCAGCAGCCAAGAGTGGGCGGGAGAGCAGTACTTC
CASSQEWAGEQYF
>many|-|TRBJ2-5|TRBV3-1
TGTGCCAGCAGGGGGACTCCAGAGACCCAGTACTTC
CASRGTPETQYF
>many|TRBD1|TRBJ1-5|TRBV28
TGTGCCAGCAGTTTAACCGGGACAGGGGTCAATCAGCCCCAGCATTTT
CASSLTGTGVNQPQHF
>-|-|TRBJ2-1|TRBV7-2
TGTGCCAGCAGGCTACTTACAGGCCAGTCCTACAATGAGCAGTTCTTC
CASRLLTGQSYNEQFF
>-|-|TRBJ2-5|TRBV2
TGTGCCAGCCGGATTCAAGAGACCCAGTACTTC
CASRIQETQYF
>few|-|TRBJ1-5|TRBV27
TGTGCCAGCAGTTCCCAGGACGGAAGCAATCAGCCCCAGCATTTT
CASSSQDGSNQPQHF
>-|-|TRBJ1-1|TRBV2
TGTGCCAGCAGTAGAACCGGGACCGCAGCTTTCTTT
CASSRTGTAAFF
>many|-|TRBJ2-2|TRBV28
TGTGCCAGCAGCCAGACAGACTACACGAACACCGGGGAGCTGTTTTTT
CASSQTDYTNTGELFF